Listed below are T cell receptor beta chains from one sample, sequenced in a study of T-cell reconstitution after alpha-beta-depleted transplantation in children. A single record per CDR3 protein comes from TCRdb applying MiXCR to the PCR reads. In the table there are under 750,000 distinct CDR3 sequences, 23% of which are singletons. Sequencing was performed on PBMCs, mostly from graft donor cells, taken 360 days after TCRalphabeta/CD19-depleted stem cell transplant. Receptor source: a boy in the first two years of life who had a stem cell transplant for acute myeloid leukemia, so the T cells may come from the graft donor. Each CDR3 is given with its conserved first and last residue. The D gene is left open where the match is weak. Clone size is not always given. Where it is, it says once, few, many or a class for expanded clones.

CDR3	DNA	D	size	V	J	length
CASSTETRSGTDTQYF	TGTGCCAGCAGCACCGAGACCCGGTCTGGCACAGATACGCAGTATTTT	.	.	TRBV7-3	TRBJ2-3	16
CASSNDRKAFF	TGTGCCAGCAGTAACGACAGGAAGGCTTTCTTT	.	few	TRBV6-5	TRBJ1-1	11
CSARGQNQGTQYF	TGCAGTGCTAGAGGACAGAATCAAGGGACCCAGTACTTC	.	.	TRBV20-1	TRBJ2-5	13
CASSSQGTSSGNTIYF	TGTGCCAGCAGTTCACAGGGAACCAGCTCTGGAAACACCATATATTTT	.	many	TRBV6-5	TRBJ1-3	16
CASSYSRSYEQYF	TGTGCCAGCAGTTACTCCCGCTCCTACGAGCAGTACTTC	.	many	TRBV6-5	TRBJ2-7	13
CSARDLGTPPSLAKNIQYF	TGCAGTGCTAGAGATCTGGGGACTCCTCCTTCGTTAGCCAAAAACATTCAGTACTTC	.	many	TRBV20-1	TRBJ2-4	19
CSVGVRRSLLGANVLTF	TGCAGCGTAGGGGTGCGTCGGAGCCTCTTAGGGGCCAACGTCCTGACTTTC	.	many	TRBV29-1	TRBJ2-6	17
CSVGGPYNEQFF	TGCAGCGTGGGGGGGCCCTACAATGAGCAGTTCTTC	.	many	TRBV29-1	TRBJ2-1	12
CASSYGGGGVKTQYF	TGTGCCAGCAGTTACGGCGGCGGGGGAGTTAAGACCCAGTACTTC	TRBD2	.	TRBV6-5	TRBJ2-5	15
CASSRLSAGVEAFF	TGTGCCAGCAGTCGTCTATCGGCAGGGGTCGAAGCTTTCTTT	.	many	TRBV6-1	TRBJ1-1	14
CAIRQELADQETQYF	TGTGCCATCAGACAGGAGCTGGCCGACCAAGAGACCCAGTACTTC	.	.	TRBV10-3	TRBJ2-5	15
CASSFSSQPYNEQFF	TGTGCCAGCAGTTTTTCTTCCCAGCCTTACAATGAGCAGTTCTTC	.	few	TRBV5-5	TRBJ2-1	15
CASSFRDSMGTQYF	TGCGCCAGCAGCTTCCGGGACTCGATGGGGACCCAGTACTTC	.	many	TRBV5-1	TRBJ2-5	14
CASSFGDRQGYGYTF	TGTGCCAGCAGTTTTGGGGACAGACAGGGCTATGGCTACACCTTC	TRBD1	few	TRBV28	TRBJ1-2	15
CSARGVGTASYTDTQYF	TGCAGTGCTAGAGGGGTTGGGACGGCTAGCTACACAGATACGCAGTATTTT	.	.	TRBV20-1	TRBJ2-3	17
CASSYSNLGAYEQYF	TGTGCCAGCAGTTACTCGAATCTGGGAGCCTACGAGCAGTACTTC	.	.	TRBV6-5	TRBJ2-7	15
CSARDRGPQEKLFF	TGCAGTGCTAGGGACAGGGGCCCTCAGGAAAAACTGTTTTTT	TRBD1	.	TRBV20-1	TRBJ1-4	14
CAISESGIDSNQPQHF	TGTGCCATCAGTGAGTCAGGGATAGATAGCAATCAGCCCCAGCATTTT	.	.	TRBV10-3	TRBJ1-5	16
CASSLSSSDTQYF	TGTGCCAGCAGCTTAAGCTCCTCAGATACGCAGTATTTT	.	few	TRBV7-3	TRBJ2-3	13
CASSADPPTEETQYF	TGTGCCAGCAGTGCCGATCCACCAACAGAAGAGACCCAGTACTTC	.	once	TRBV6-1	TRBJ2-5	15
CASSLVPAKGYEQYF	TGTGCCAGCAGCTTAGTTCCAGCCAAGGGATACGAGCAGTACTTC	.	.	TRBV11-2	TRBJ2-7	15
CASSHDDRGQRNTEAFF	TGTGCCAGCAGTCACGACGACAGGGGGCAGAGGAACACTGAAGCTTTCTTT	TRBD1	many	TRBV12-3/TRBV12-4	TRBJ1-1	17
CSARVAGQETQYF	TGCAGTGCTAGAGTTGCAGGCCAAGAGACCCAGTACTTC	.	few	TRBV20-1	TRBJ2-5	13
CASSVLRGTQPWGNEQFF	TGTGCCAGCAGTGTTCTACGGGGGACTCAACCTTGGGGCAATGAGCAGTTCTTC	.	few	TRBV6-1	TRBJ2-1	18
CASSLSGHRNQPQHF	TGTGCCAGCAGTTTAAGCGGACACCGAAATCAGCCCCAGCATTTT	.	many	TRBV12-3/TRBV12-4	TRBJ1-5	15
CSARESGGNNEQFF	TGCAGTGCTAGAGAAAGCGGGGGGAACAATGAGCAGTTCTTC	TRBD2	.	TRBV20-1	TRBJ2-1	14
CSAGEGRSTDTQYF	TGCAGTGCTGGGGAGGGTCGTAGCACAGATACGCAGTATTTT	TRBD2	many	TRBV20-1	TRBJ2-3	14
CASSDRDAYNEQFF	TGTGCCAGCAGCGACAGGGACGCCTACAATGAGCAGTTCTTC	TRBD1	.	TRBV7-9	TRBJ2-1	14
CAPSPGGGMNTEAFF	TGTGCCCCCTCCCCGGGGGGGGGCATGAACACTGAAGCTTTCTTT	.	many	TRBV21-1	TRBJ1-1	15
CVPSDLRRGAINEQFF	TGTGTCCCCAGTGATTTAAGGCGGGGGGCCATAAATGAGCAGTTCTTC	TRBD2	.	TRBV24-1	TRBJ2-1	16
CASTHNRLAGEGSYNEQFF	TGTGCCAGCACACATAATCGGCTAGCGGGGGAGGGTTCCTACAATGAGCAGTTCTTC	TRBD2	.	TRBV11-1	TRBJ2-1	19
CASSSFGTSGLETQYF	TGTGCCAGCAGTTCCTTCGGAACTAGCGGACTGGAGACCCAGTACTTC	TRBD2	many	TRBV28	TRBJ2-5	16